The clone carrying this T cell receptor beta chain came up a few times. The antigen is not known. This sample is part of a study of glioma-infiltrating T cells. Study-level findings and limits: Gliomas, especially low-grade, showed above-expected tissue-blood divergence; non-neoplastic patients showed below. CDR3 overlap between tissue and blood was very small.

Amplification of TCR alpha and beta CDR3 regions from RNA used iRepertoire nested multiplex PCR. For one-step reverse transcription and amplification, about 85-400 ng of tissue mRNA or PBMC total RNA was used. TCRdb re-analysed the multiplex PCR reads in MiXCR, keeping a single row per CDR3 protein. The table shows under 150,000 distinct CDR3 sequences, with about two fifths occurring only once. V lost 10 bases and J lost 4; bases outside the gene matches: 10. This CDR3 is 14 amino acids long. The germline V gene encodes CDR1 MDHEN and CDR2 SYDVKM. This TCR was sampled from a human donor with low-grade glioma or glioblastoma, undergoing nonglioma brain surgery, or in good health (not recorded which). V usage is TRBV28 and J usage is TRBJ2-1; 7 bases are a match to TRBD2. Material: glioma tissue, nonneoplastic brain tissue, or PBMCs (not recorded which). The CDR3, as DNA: TGTGCCACCAACGCTGGGGGGGGATACAATGAGCAGTTCTTC. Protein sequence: CATNAGGGYNEQFF. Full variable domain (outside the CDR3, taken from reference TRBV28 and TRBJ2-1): DVKVTQSSRYLVKRTGEKVFLECVQDMDHENMFWYRQDPGLGLRLIYFSYDVKMKEKGDIPEGYSVSREKKERFSLILESASTNQTSMYLCATNAGGGYNEQFFGPGTRLTVL.